A selection of T cell receptor beta chains follows, all from one sample in a study of blood T cells in healthy people across ages. TCRdb re-analysed the 5' RACE reads in MiXCR, keeping a single row per CDR3 protein. The table records 1.5 million to 2 million distinct CDR3 sequences, 49% of them present only once. The source material was blood. These receptors were taken from a woman between 40 and 50 years old in good health. CDR3s include the opening cysteine and the closing phenylalanine or tryptophan. The D gene is left open where the match is weak. Not every row has a clone size; where given, it reads once, few, many or a size class.

d_call	v_call	j_call	clone_size	cdr3_nt	cdr3_aa
.	TRBV7-2	TRBJ1-2	.	TGTGCCAGCAGCCGGAAGGTGGGGGCGGATGGCTACACCTTC	CASSRKVGADGYTF
.	TRBV5-5	TRBJ2-1	.	TGTGCCAGCAGCTTGGACCTCCCTCCGTACAATGAGCAGTTCTTC	CASSLDLPPYNEQFF
.	TRBV6-2/TRBV6-3	TRBJ1-2	few	TGTGCCAGCAGTTACACGGAAATCGCTTATGGCTACACCTTC	CASSYTEIAYGYTF
.	TRBV28	TRBJ2-3	.	TGTGCCAGCAGCGGTGCGCGGGGTGGCACAGATACGCAGTATTTT	CASSGARGGTDTQYF
TRBD1	TRBV13	TRBJ2-7	.	TGTGCCAGCACAAACAGGGGTGGTAGCTCCTACGAGCAGTACTTC	CASTNRGGSSYEQYF
TRBD2	TRBV4-1	TRBJ2-3	.	TGCGCCAGCAGCCAAACACCGGGGGGGCCTATAGATACGCAGTATTTT	CASSQTPGGPIDTQYF
.	TRBV29-1	TRBJ2-1	.	TGCAGCGTCACTGACAGGACGGCTAAGTACAATGAGCAGTTCTTC	CSVTDRTAKYNEQFF
.	TRBV6-1	TRBJ1-2	few	TGTGCCAGCAGGCGAGACATGTTCTCTACAGGGTCTAACTATGGCTACACCTTC	CASRRDMFSTGSNYGYTF
TRBD2	TRBV13	TRBJ2-5	.	TGTGCCAGCAGTCCCCTTAGCGGGGGGCGCCAAGAGACCCAGTACTTC	CASSPLSGGRQETQYF
.	TRBV6-6	TRBJ1-5	.	TGTGCCAGCAGTTGGTACGGAGGGTCTGAGCCCCAGCATTTT	CASSWYGGSEPQHF
.	TRBV12-3/TRBV12-4	TRBJ2-5	many	TGTGCCAGCAGCTCCCGGAAAGAGACCCAGTACTTC	CASSSRKETQYF
.	TRBV18	TRBJ2-7	.	TGTGCCAGCTCGGCAGAGAGCTCCTACGAGCAGTACTTC	CASSAESSYEQYF
TRBD1	TRBV5-1	TRBJ1-2	once	TGCGCCAGCAGCTCGGTTGGGACAGGGGCATCCTATGGCTACACCTTC	CASSSVGTGASYGYTF
.	TRBV10-3	TRBJ2-5	.	TGTGCCATCAGTGTGGGACTCCAAGAGACCCAGTACTTC	CAISVGLQETQYF